This record covers a single T cell receptor beta chain. The V gene end was trimmed by 4 bases and the J gene end by 8 bases; junction bases not matched to a gene: 21. The CDR3 covers 18 residues. The germline V gene encodes CDR1 SGHRS and CDR2 YFSETQ. The sample comes from a study of shared clonotypes between healthy human individuals. Study processing details: From ImmunoSEQ came sequences covering only the junction and carrying no quality scores, so filtering differed. The repertoire was sequenced with immunoSEQ multiplex PCR; TCRdb's copy has only in-frame clones and lacks some. V and J calls plus clone size are reproduced from that table; the DNA served to infer D and trimming. The data show 2.5 million or so clones, around nine tenths seen once.

This chain links TRBV5-1 with TRBJ1-1; 9 nucleotides line up with TRBD1. The clonotype was recovered from a man aged 18 to 30 in good health. Sequenced material: naive CD4+ T cells sorted from blood. The subset here: CD45RA+ positively selected. CDR3: CASSPTNSLDRGDLEAFF. Written as DNA, the CDR3 is TGCGCCAGCAGCCCAACGAATTCCTTGGACAGGGGAGACTTAGAAGCTTTCTTT.